This TCR beta chain originates from a study of blood T cells in healthy people across ages (dated by TCRdb to between 2014 and 2016). Turning to the overall study: In model experiments, template switching captured about one uniquely barcoded TCR beta cDNA molecule for every two T cells. Age-related changes in TCR beta repertoire diversity were measured in the study by deep sequencing normalized with unique cDNA molecular identifiers. The donors were divided into four age groups: young (average around 16 years), middle-aged (over 35), aged (about 60) and long-lived (about 80). To avoid experimental bias, donors of different ages were spread randomly across the sequencing lanes. The study analyzed two additional independent replicas of 1 million unique cDNA reads from the same blood draw for two donors, one aged 18 to 30 and one aged 80 or older. The study at large found these results: Since profiling was done on bulk unsorted PBMCs, naive and antigen-experienced compartments could not be conclusively compared. Observed TCR beta diversity correlated strongly with the percentage of naive T cells measured by flow cytometry. Observed TCR beta diversity per million T cells fell roughly linearly with age, and a significant reduction was already apparent by age around 40. Because the CMV infection status of the donors was unknown, age-related changes in expanded clonotypes may potentially have been confounded. Estimates of total diversity based on one million sequenced T cells were considered lower bounds and underestimates. Compared with the aged group, the long-lived group had more naive CD4+ T cells, fewer expanded clones and increased TCR diversity, suggesting age selection.

In the germline V gene, CDR1 corresponds to SGHTA and CDR2 to FQGNSA. The junction shows trimming of 5 bases on V and 6 bases on J, and the gene matches do not reach 13 bases of it. The CDR3 covers 17 residues, taking in both the cysteine and the phenylalanine. The kept DNA is CDR3 alone, 51 bases in frame from the first base. Library method: 5' RACE. Sequencing was performed on an Illumina HiSeq 2500. A second roughly 6 to 11 cycle PCR used a sample-barcoded 5' primer and a J-beta primer mix. A template-switch 5' adaptor carrying 12 random nucleotides introduced a unique molecular identifier onto each TCR beta cDNA molecule. Each sample yielded at least 2.5 million CDR3-containing paired-end reads. All of the RNA was converted into first-strand cDNA using the Mint cDNA synthesis kit, with a TRBC-specific oligonucleotide serving as the primer. Following uracil-DNA glycosylase treatment, a first 18-cycle PCR with universal primers M1SS and BC2_uni_R was performed on all cDNA. The original pipeline was this. Each sample was normalized by randomly selecting 1 million high-quality reads, each carrying a distinct molecular identifier. Instead of being binned into consensus sequences, reads with shared molecular identifiers were discarded. CDR3 identification, clonotype clustering and error correction used MiTCR with a Q25 quality threshold and the strictest error-elimination algorithm. A nonparametric unseen species model with Euler transformation was used to estimate a lower bound on total TCR beta diversity. TCRdb reanalyzed the raw reads on its own, using fastp at Q25 for trimming and MiXCR for clone calling, and kept in-frame beta chains. Rows matching on CDR3 protein sequence are summarized as one entry with the most common DNA and genes. TCRdb's processing, not the authors', yielded these V and J calls. The sample includes roughly 800,000 distinct CDR3 sequences, with 55% to 75% observed a single time. Approximately 21% of the sample is taken by the ten largest.

This clonotype was found a few times. Which antigen it targets is not known. The input lacks base qualities; no much larger clone sits a single base away. The approximately 39 donors, aged about 6 to 90 years, were systemically healthy Caucasian individuals from Russia. Each donor gave about 9.7 milliliters of peripheral blood, drawn into EDTA-treated Vacutainer tubes. Ficoll-Paque density-gradient centrifugation was used to isolate PBMCs, with at least 7 million per sample. Total RNA was extracted from PBMCs with Trizol reagent, with at least 6 micrograms obtained per sample. Naive CD45RAhigh/CD27high T cell percentages were measured by flow cytometry on a PBMC aliquot from every donor.

This receptor was obtained from a young man in good health. The specimen sequenced was blood. The V and J genes are TRBV7-2 and TRBJ2-7, with TRBD2 identical over 13 junction bases. Here the CDR3 is given as CASSTIGTSGTGSEQYF. In nucleotides, the sequence is TGTGCCAGCAGCACGATCGGGACTAGCGGGACGGGTTCCGAGCAGTACTTC. Extended through the reference TRBV7-2 and TRBJ2-7 proteins, this CDR3 yields the full variable domain: GAGVSQSPSNKVTEKGKDVELRCDPISGHTALYWYRQSLGQGLEFLIYFQGNSAPDKSGLPSDRFSAERTGGSVSTLTIQRTQQEDSAVYLCASSTIGTSGTGSEQYFGPGTRLTVT.